A selection of T cell receptor beta chains follows, all from one sample in a study of vaccination and CD4 T cells after COVID-19. MiXCR, run by TCRdb on the PCR reads, gives a single entry per CDR3 protein. The sample has approximately 9,300 distinct CDR3 sequences, 25% seen once. Their recognized antigens are unknown. The sample was CD4+ T cells from blood, cultured in vitro, taken before SARS-CoV-2 vaccination. The receptors were gathered from a human donor who received a COVID-19 vaccine. CDR3s include the opening cysteine and the closing phenylalanine or tryptophan. The order of the fields is D gene, J gene, V gene, clone size, CDR3 DNA, CDR3 protein. D genes are given only for firm matches. Size is omitted from some rows. Given values are once, few, many or a class for expanded clones.

. | TRBJ1-4 | TRBV24-1 | . | TGTGCCACCAGTGAAAAAGACAGGCCGAAAGCAACTAATGAAAAACTGTTTTTT | CATSEKDRPKATNEKLFF
. | TRBJ1-2 | TRBV6-2/TRBV6-3 | few | TGTGCCAGCAGTTATCTAGCACTGGGTCATGGCTACACCTTC | CASSYLALGHGYTF
TRBD1 | TRBJ2-3 | TRBV20-1 | few | TGCAGTGCCACAACCAGGACAGGGGGCCATTACACAGATACGCAGTATTTT | CSATTRTGGHYTDTQYF
TRBD2 | TRBJ2-5 | TRBV20-1 | few | TGCAGTGCCCTAAGTCCTAGCGGGGGGGCCGGAGAGACCCAGTACTTC | CSALSPSGGAGETQYF
. | TRBJ2-5 | TRBV19 | . | TGTGCCAGTAGCTACCCGAGGGCGGAGACCCAGTACTTC | CASSYPRAETQYF
. | TRBJ1-5 | TRBV18 | . | TGTGCCAGCTCACCAGGGAATTTCTTGCCCCAGCATTTT | CASSPGNFLPQHF
. | TRBJ1-2 | TRBV20-1 | few | TGCAGTGCTAGAGAGACTGCGCTTGACTACACCTTC | CSARETALDYTF
TRBD2 | TRBJ2-5 | TRBV4-2 | few | TGTGCCAGCAGCCTCGGTCCCCCGACTAGCGGTCAAGAGACCCAGTACTTC | CASSLGPPTSGQETQYF
TRBD2 | TRBJ2-2 | TRBV29-1 | few | TGCAGCGTTGGGGGGGGAGCGAACACCGGGGAGCTGTTTTTT | CSVGGGANTGELFF
. | TRBJ2-3 | TRBV12-3/TRBV12-4 | few | TGTGCCAGCAGTTCCGACGGGGAATACACAGATACGCAGTATTTT | CASSSDGEYTDTQYF
TRBD2 | TRBJ2-5 | TRBV6-1 | few | TGTGCCAGCAGTGAAGGGAGCGGGGGGGCATGGGAGACCCAGTACTTC | CASSEGSGGAWETQYF
TRBD2 | TRBJ2-5 | TRBV10-3 | . | TGTGCCATCACTAGCGGGGGGGGCGTTCAAGAGACCCAGTACTTC | CAITSGGGVQETQYF
. | TRBJ1-1 | TRBV5-8 | few | TGTGCCAGCAGCTTTCTATCGGGGACTGAAGCTTTCTTT | CASSFLSGTEAFF